The 2 T cell receptor beta chains listed next were all sequenced from one sample in a study of blood T cell repertoires in COVID-19. Some clones are missing from TCRdb's copy, which holds only in-frame ones; the method was immunoSEQ multiplex PCR. The data show approximately 230,000 clones, with 75% to 90% seen just once and around 4% held by the top ten. The sample taken for sequencing was PBMCs or T cells enriched from blood (not recorded which). The source is a woman aged 25 to 45 who had recovered from COVID-19.

The chain uses TRBV19 and TRBJ1-2; a weak D match, TRBD1 (6 bases). Germline V gene data show CDR1 as LNHDA and CDR2 as SQIVND (reference sequence). Deletions cut 6 bases from V and 6 bases from J, with 20 bases between. The CDR3 sequence is 15 residues long. This CDR3 is CASRTNPGQQHGYTF. In DNA form, the CDR3 reads TGTGCCAGTAGGACAAACCCGGGACAACAACATGGCTACACCTTC.

This chain links TRBV24-1 with TRBJ2-1, with TRBD2 matching 12 bases. This CDR3 is built from 16 residues. The germline V gene encodes CDR1 KGHDR and CDR2 SFDVKD. The junction had 5 bases not matched to a gene; V was cut back by 3 bases and J by 6 bases. CDR3 nucleotides: TGTGCCACCAGTGATGCTAGCGGGAGGGCTGGCAATGAGCAGTTCTTC. Amino acid sequence: CATSDASGRAGNEQFF.